This TCR beta chain is from a study of OX40 agonist ivuxolimab in advanced cancers. Clones were read by immunoSEQ multiplex PCR, and TCRdb kept only the in-frame ones, dropping some. This sample has around 80,000 clones, with roughly 90% found just once. The source is an adult with an advanced solid tumor such as melanoma, head and neck, liver or kidney cancer. The source was CD4+ or CD8+ T cells sorted from blood, collected in a trial of the OX40 agonist ivuxolimab.

Here the CDR3 DNA reads TGTGCCAGCAGCTCCTGGACACTGAACACCGGGGAGCTGTTTTTT. Translation: CASSSWTLNTGELFF. The chain uses TRBV7-2 and TRBJ2-2, with D tentatively TRBD1 (5 bases). This CDR3 spans 15 amino acids. Per the germline V gene, CDR1 is SGHTA and CDR2 is FQGNSA. The V and J ends lost 4 bases and 1 base respectively, with 10 bases between them.